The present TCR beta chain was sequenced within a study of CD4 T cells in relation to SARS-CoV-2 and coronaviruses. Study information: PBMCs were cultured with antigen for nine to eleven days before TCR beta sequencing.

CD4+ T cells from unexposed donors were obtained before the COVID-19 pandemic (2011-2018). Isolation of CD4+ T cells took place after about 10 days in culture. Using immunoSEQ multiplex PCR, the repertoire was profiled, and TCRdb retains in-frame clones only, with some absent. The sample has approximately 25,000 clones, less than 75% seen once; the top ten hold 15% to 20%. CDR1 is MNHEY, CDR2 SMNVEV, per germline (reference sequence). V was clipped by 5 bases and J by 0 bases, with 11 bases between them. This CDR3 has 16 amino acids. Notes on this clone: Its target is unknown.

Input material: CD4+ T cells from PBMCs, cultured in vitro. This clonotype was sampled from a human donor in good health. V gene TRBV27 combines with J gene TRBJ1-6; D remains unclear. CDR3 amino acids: CASSPYRNSYNSPLHF. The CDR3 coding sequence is TGTGCCAGCAGTCCGTACAGAAACTCCTATAATTCACCCCTCCACTTT.